In its sample, the clone carrying this T cell receptor (beta chain) was seen a few times. Its antigen is currently unknown. This specimen comes from a study of post-analysis software for immune sequencing data. At the level of the study: The disease courses covered relapsing-remitting, secondary progressive and progressive-relapsing multiple sclerosis.

Trimming stripped 3 bases from V and 4 bases from J, with 22 bases between. Germline V lookup: CDR1 DFQATT, CDR2 SNEGSKA (reference sequence). This CDR3 region has 16 residues. Study-wide results and limits: Analysis by F measure revealed that same-batch samples clustered strongly together. In patients, 4 to 6 TRBV segments were more frequent than in controls, with TRBV5-6, TRBV5-1 and TRBV20-1 among them. Normalized Chao1 diversity in multiple sclerosis patients fell significantly below that of controls.

The TCR beta cDNA libraries carried unique molecular identifiers. Starting from about 1 to 10 million T cells, the study yielded about 490,000 cDNA molecules. TCRdb itself ran the PCR reads through MiXCR, one entry per CDR3 protein. The data show around 500,000 distinct CDR3 sequences, under 40% seen once. The TCR comes from a girl between 2 and 17 years old with multiple sclerosis. V and J are TRBV20-1 and TRBJ2-7; maybe TRBD2 (7 bases). Sequences were obtained from blood. CDR3 region: CSARGAGGGLKYEQYF. CDR3 coding DNA: TGCAGTGCTAGGGGGGCTGGGGGGGGGCTTAAGTACGAGCAGTACTTC.